Shown below are 18 T cell receptor beta chains from a single sample sequenced in a study of cytomegalovirus exposure and HLA in healthy donors. 60 Vbeta and 13 Jbeta primers were used in PCR. Some clones are missing from TCRdb's copy, which holds only in-frame ones; the method was immunoSEQ multiplex PCR. The sample holds 200,000 or so clones; about 80% are singletons and the top ten take roughly 3%. Sequenced sample: PBMCs. The receptors stem from a woman aged 25 to 39 in good health and CMV-seronegative.

V and J are TRBV6-5 and TRBJ2-3; 7 nucleotides line up with TRBD1. Looked up from germline, CDR1 is MNHEY and CDR2 is SVGAGI. Trimming cost V 7 bases and J 2 bases; bases outside gene matches: 3. This CDR3 has 13 residues. The CDR3 DNA follows: TGTGCCAGCAAAAGGGGGCCCACAGATACGCAGTATTTT. It codes for CASKRGPTDTQYF.

This clone appeared once. This chain uses TRBV4-2 with TRBJ2-4; D remains ambiguous. The germline CDR1 and CDR2 sequences are LGHNA and YNFKEQ. V lost 3 bases to trimming and J lost 6 bases, with 6 bases between them. This CDR3 has 12 amino acids. The CDR3 DNA is TGTGCCAGCAGCCATTTGAGAAACATTCAGTACTTC. Translation: CASSHLRNIQYF.

V usage is TRBV5-1 and J usage is TRBJ1-6; 7 positions match TRBD1. The CDR3 runs 19 residues. Germline V gene data show CDR1 as SGHRS and CDR2 as YFSETQ. Trimming took 0 bases from V and 10 from J; bases not matched to a gene: 19. CDR3 amino acids: CASSLAAGGGIHSMSPLHF. The DNA for the CDR3 is TGCGCCAGCAGCTTGGCGGCAGGGGGAGGTATACATTCCATGTCACCCCTCCACTTT.

The chain carries TRBV27 and TRBJ2-4; 7 positions agree with TRBD2. The J segment lost 0 bases and the V segment lost 4 bases, leaving 6 bases of the junction unmatched. In germline, CDR1 is MNHEY, CDR2 SMNVEV (reference sequence). The length of the CDR3 is 16 residues. The DNA of the CDR3 is TGTGCCAGCAGTTCACTAGCGCGACTAGCCAAAAACATTCAGTACTTC. This translates into CASSSLARLAKNIQYF.

The chain links TRBV6-5 to TRBJ2-7; weak D call: TRBD2 (5 bases). V was trimmed by 2 bases and J by 0 bases, leaving 14 bases between them. Germline V gives CDR1 MNHEY, CDR2 SVGAGI. This CDR3 has 16 amino acids. The CDR3 loop is CASSYLPPTNSYEQYF. The CDR3 DNA is TGTGCCAGCAGTTACCTTCCTCCGACTAACTCCTACGAGCAGTACTTC.

This chain connects TRBV4-1 to TRBJ2-7, with a possible D match to TRBD1 (6 bases). CDR3 length equals 14 residues. Trimming left V 5 bases short and J 4 bases short, with 15 bases between. In germline, CDR1 is MGHRA, CDR2 YSYEKL. The CDR3 here is CASSREQGRYEQYF. CDR3 DNA: TGCGCCAGCAGCAGGGAACAGGGTAGATACGAGCAGTACTTC.

The chain combines TRBV13 with TRBJ1-1, with TRBD1 matching over 7 bases. Germline-derived CDR1 and CDR2 are PRHDT and FYEKMQ (reference sequence). CDR3 length: 16 residues. V lost 2 bases and J lost 4; bases outside the gene matches: 10. CDR3 DNA sequence: TGTGCCAGCAGCTTAAGAGGGGGCAGAGCATCCACTGAAGCTTTCTTT. Its translation: CASSLRGGRASTEAFF.

This chain uses TRBV7-8 with TRBJ1-2; possibly TRBD1 for D (6 bases). The V gene's germline CDR1 is SGHVS and CDR2 FQNEAQ. The CDR3 is 15 amino acids. Trimming left V 1 base short and J 7 bases short, with 16 bases between. The CDR3 spells CASSLVPRGEGGYTF. CDR3 in DNA: TGTGCCAGCAGCTTAGTTCCCAGGGGAGAAGGTGGCTACACCTTC.

The chain uses TRBV30 and TRBJ2-1, with 7 bases lining up with TRBD2. CDR1 and CDR2 (germline): GTSNPN, SVGIG (reference sequence). The CDR3 runs 15 residues. After removal of 0 bases from V and 2 bases from J, the junction contained 4 bases not matched to a gene. CDR3 residues: CAWSVLRETYNEQFF. CDR3 DNA: TGTGCCTGGAGTGTACTGCGGGAGACCTACAATGAGCAGTTCTTC.

The gene calls are TRBV9 and TRBJ1-1; tentatively, D is TRBD1 (5 bases). Germline V gene sequence: CDR1 SGDLS, CDR2 YYNGEE. The V end lost 7 bases, the J end lost 5 bases, and 12 bases lay between the germline ends. This CDR3 has 12 amino acids. CDR3 DNA sequence: TGTGCCAGCGGGGGGGGATTGACTGAAGCTTTCTTT. Its translation is CASGGGLTEAFF. Together with reference TRBV9 and TRBJ1-1, the CDR3 gives the full variable domain: DSGVTQTPKHLITATGQRVTLRCSPRSGDLSVYWYQQSLDQGLQFLIQYYNGEERAKGNILERFSAQQFPDLHSELNLSSLELGDSALYFCASGGGLTEAFFGQGTRLTVV.

V is TRBV6-5 and J is TRBJ1-2, with D unclear. Germline values: CDR1 MNHEY, CDR2 SVGAGI. Trimming cost V 0 bases and J 3 bases, with 5 bases left between them. The CDR3 has 13 residues. The CDR3 spells CASSYSVHYGYTF. Here the CDR3 DNA reads TGTGCCAGCAGTTACTCCGTCCACTATGGCTACACCTTC.

This clone was seen just once. The chain employs TRBV5-4 and TRBJ2-3; D may be TRBD1 (5 bases). Germline loops: CDR1 SGHNT, CDR2 YYREEE (reference sequence). Trimming removed 2 bases from V and 5 bases from J, with 12 bases in between. This CDR3 has 14 amino acids. CDR3 region: CASSFPDNGDTQYF. Written as DNA, the CDR3 is TGTGCCAGCAGCTTTCCGGACAATGGAGATACGCAGTATTTT.

The rearrangement joins TRBV9 to TRBJ2-5; TRBD1 agrees at 10 bases. The J call may not be correct, given that the DNA end is closer to TRBJ2-7. The CDR3 runs 13 residues. Germline V gives CDR1 SGDLS, CDR2 YYNGEE. CDR3: CASSGTGENEQYF. The CDR3 DNA reads as TGTGCCAGCAGTGGGACAGGGGAGAACGAGCAGTACTTC.

The sample holds one count of this clone. The chain links TRBV28 to TRBJ2-7, with D possibly TRBD1 on 5 matching bases. V shed 3 bases and J shed 7 bases, with 13 bases lying between them. There are 13 residues in the CDR3. CDR1 is MDHEN and CDR2 is SYDVKM in the germline V gene. The CDR3 region is CASSFWTLGEQYF. CDR3 nucleotides: TGTGCCAGCAGTTTCTGGACATTAGGGGAGCAGTACTTC. Full variable domain (remainder filled in from reference TRBV28 and TRBJ2-7): DVKVTQSSRYLVKRTGEKVFLECVQDMDHENMFWYRQDPGLGLRLIYFSYDVKMKEKGDIPEGYSVSREKKERFSLILESASTNQTSMYLCASSFWTLGEQYFGPGTRLTVT.

This clone was observed a single time. This chain links TRBV7-2 with TRBJ1-5; a weak D match, TRBD1 (5 bases). Trimming removed 4 bases from V and 3 bases from J, with 13 bases in between. In germline, CDR1 is SGHTA, CDR2 FQGNSA. This CDR3 has 15 amino acids. The CDR3 region has the DNA TGTGCCAGCAGCTCCGAGGGGAGGATCAATCAGCCCCAGCATTTT. Translated, it gives CASSSEGRINQPQHF.

The V and J genes are TRBV6-1 and TRBJ1-5, with 7 bases that match TRBD1. The J segment lost 5 bases and the V segment lost 5 bases, leaving 6 bases of the junction unmatched. The CDR3 covers 14 residues. CDR1 is MNHNS and CDR2 is SASEGT in the germline V gene. The CDR3 coding sequence is TGTGCCAGCAGTCCTATTACAGGGGATCAGCCCCAGCATTTT. Translated: CASSPITGDQPQHF.

V usage is TRBV5-1 and J usage is TRBJ1-3, with TRBD1 matching 8 bases. The germline V gene has CDR1 SGHRS and CDR2 YFSETQ. The CDR3 covers 16 residues. J gave up 3 bases and V 0 bases, and 5 bases lay outside the gene matches. CDR3 in amino acids: CASSLVQGAFGNTIYF. The CDR3 DNA reads TGCGCCAGCAGCTTGGTGCAGGGGGCTTTTGGAAACACCATATATTTT. The variable domain in full, completed from reference TRBV5-1 and TRBJ1-3, reads KAGVTQTPRYLIKTRGQQVTLSCSPISGHRSVSWYQQTPGQGLQFLFEYFSETQRNKGNFPGRFSGRQFSNSRSEMNVSTLELGDSALYLCASSLVQGAFGNTIYFGEGSWLTVV.

The CDR3 sequence: CASRLTPGTSAYNEQFF. CDR3 nucleotide sequence: TGTGCCAGCAGGCTAACCCCCGGGACTAGCGCATACAATGAGCAGTTCTTC. The V gene is TRBV28, the J gene TRBJ2-1, with 10 bases that match TRBD2. CDR1 is MDHEN, CDR2 SYDVKM, per germline. The CDR3 contains 17 residues. The ends lost 6 bases at V and 4 bases at J; junction bases unmatched: 12.